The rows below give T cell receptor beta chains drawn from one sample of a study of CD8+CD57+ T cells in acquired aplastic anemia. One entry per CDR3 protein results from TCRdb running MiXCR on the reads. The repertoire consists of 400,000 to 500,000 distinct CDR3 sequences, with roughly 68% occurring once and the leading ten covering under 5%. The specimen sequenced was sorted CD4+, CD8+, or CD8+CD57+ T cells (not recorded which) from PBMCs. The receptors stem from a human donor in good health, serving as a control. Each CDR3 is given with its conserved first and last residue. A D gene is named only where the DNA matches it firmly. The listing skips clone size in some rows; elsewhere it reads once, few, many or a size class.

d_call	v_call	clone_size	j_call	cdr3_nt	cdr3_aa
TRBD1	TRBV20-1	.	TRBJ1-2	TGCAGTGCTCGACAGGGAGGGCGTCGCTACACCTTC	CSARQGGRRYTF
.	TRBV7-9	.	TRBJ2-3	TGTGCCAGCAGCGCTACAAAGGAATCCTACGAAGAGTACCAGTATTTT	CASSATKESYEEYQYF
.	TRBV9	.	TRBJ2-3	TGTGCCAGCAGCGGCGCGATTAGCACAGAGACGCAGTATTTT	CASSGAISTETQYF
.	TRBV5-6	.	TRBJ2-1	TGTGCCAGCAGCTTGGGTCAGGGGGGGAGGGGTGAGCAGTTCTTC	CASSLGQGGRGEQFF
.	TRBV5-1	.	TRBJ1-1	TGCGCCAGCAGCTTGGAAATCGGCAGTGAAGCTTTCTTT	CASSLEIGSEAFF
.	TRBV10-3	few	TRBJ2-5	TGTGCCATCAGTGATCCCCGGACAGAAGAGACCCAGTACTTC	CAISDPRTEETQYF
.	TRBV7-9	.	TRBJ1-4	TGTGCCAGCAGTGAAAGGATACTTCTCTACGAGCAGTACTTTTTT	CASSERILLYEQYFF
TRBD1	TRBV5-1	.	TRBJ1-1	TGTGCCACCAGCAGGCACCAGTCAGGGGGGGGCACTGAAGCTTTCTTT	CATSRHQSGGGTEAFF
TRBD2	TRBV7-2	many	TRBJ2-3	TGTGCCAGCAGCATAGCGGGGGCCTCTAGCACAGATACGCAGTATTTT	CASSIAGASSTDTQYF
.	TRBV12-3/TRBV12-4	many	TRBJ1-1	TGTGCCAGCATGAGAGCCCTCGGGGCAGGCACTGAAGCTTTCTTT	CASMRALGAGTEAFF
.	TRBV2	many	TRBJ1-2	TGTGCCAGCAGTGAAAGTAGGGACACCTATGGCTACACCTTC	CASSESRDTYGYTF
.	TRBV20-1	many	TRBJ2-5	TGCAGTGCTAGGGTGAGGGAGACCCAGTACTTC	CSARVRETQYF
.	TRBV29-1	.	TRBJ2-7	TGCAGCGTTGACAGGGGATACGAGCAGTACTTC	CSVDRGYEQYF
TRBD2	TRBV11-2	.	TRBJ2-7	TGTGCCAGCAGCAAACTAGCGGGGGCGTCCTACGAGCAGTACTTC	CASSKLAGASYEQYF
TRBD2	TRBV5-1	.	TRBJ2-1	TGCGCCAGCAGCTTAAGGACTAGCGGGGGCTCTTACAATGAGCAGTTCTTC	CASSLRTSGGSYNEQFF
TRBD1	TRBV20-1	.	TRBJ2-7	TGCAGTGCTAGAAACCCGGACAGGGTGGGCTACGAGCAGTACTTC	CSARNPDRVGYEQYF
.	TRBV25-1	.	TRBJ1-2	TGTGCCATCAGTGAATATAGACACTCCGTATCGAACTATGGCTACACCTTC	CAISEYRHSVSNYGYTF
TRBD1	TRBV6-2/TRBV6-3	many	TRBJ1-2	TGTGCCAGCAGTCAGACGACAGGGGGTTACCCTTATGGCTACACCTTC	CASSQTTGGYPYGYTF
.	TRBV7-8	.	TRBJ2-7	TGTGCCAGCAGCGATGGGACGGCGCTCTCCTACGAGCAGTACTTC	CASSDGTALSYEQYF
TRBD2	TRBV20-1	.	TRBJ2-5	TGCAGTGCTAGACAGGGAGGGGCCCAGTACTTC	CSARQGGAQYF
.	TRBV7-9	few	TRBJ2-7	TGTGCCAGCAGCTCCGGGAACTACGAGCAGTACTTC	CASSSGNYEQYF
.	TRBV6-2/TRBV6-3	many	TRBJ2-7	TGTGCCAGCAGTTTGGTTCCCCCCGGGAGAGGAGGGGGCGAGCAGTACTTC	CASSLVPPGRGGGEQYF
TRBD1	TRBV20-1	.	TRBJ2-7	TGCAGTGCTCGCGGACAGGGCATGGAGAACGAGCAGTACTTC	CSARGQGMENEQYF
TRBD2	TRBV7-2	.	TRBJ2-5	TGTGCCAGCAGCTTAAGCGGGGGGACGGGGGCCTACGAGTATTTC	CASSLSGGTGAYEYF
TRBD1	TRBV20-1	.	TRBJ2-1	TGCAGTGCTAGTACCGGGACAGGGGACTACAATGAGCAGTTCTTC	CSASTGTGDYNEQFF
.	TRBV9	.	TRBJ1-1	TGTGCCAGCAGCGAGATAGGGGAAGCTTTCTTT	CASSEIGEAFF